A single sample gave rise to the 3 T cell receptor beta chains below, sequenced in a study of beta chain features in type 1 diabetes. Study-level results: Among patients with Type 1 diabetes, TCRB CDR3s were moderately but significantly shorter in every one of the four CD4+ subsets.

Investigators reverse transcribed all isolated RNA, so they sequenced expressed TCRB transcripts. The method was immunoSEQ multiplex PCR; TCRdb's version includes in-frame clones alone and lacks a portion of them. The top ten hold 0.013% to 0.015% of the sample, which has some 350,000 clones, approximately 13% seen once. Their target antigens are unknown. Sample: naive CD4+ T cells from blood. The origin of the receptors is a woman aged 18-29 years with type 1 diabetes.

The V and J genes are TRBV9 and TRBJ2-5; 8 nucleotides align to TRBD2. The V gene's germline CDR1 is SGDLS and CDR2 YYNGEE. J was trimmed by 1 base and V by 3 bases; bases with no gene match: 8. This CDR3 region has 16 residues. CDR3 DNA sequence: TGTGCCAGCAGCGCAATCCCTAGCGGGTCCCAAGAGACCCAGTACTTC. Translated: CASSAIPSGSQETQYF.

This clone showed up just a few times. The chain employs TRBV7-2 and TRBJ1-1; tentative D call: TRBD1 (6 bases). Germline values: CDR1 SGHTA, CDR2 FQGNSA. Trimming cost V 3 bases and J 1 base, with 6 bases left between them. The CDR3 length is 13 residues. As DNA, the CDR3 is TGTGCCAGCAGCTTCAGGGGGAACACTGAAGCTTTCTTT. It specifies CASSFRGNTEAFF.

This clone is a singleton in its sample. J is TRBJ1-1 and V is TRBV30; unclear D gene. Germline loops: CDR1 GTSNPN, CDR2 SVGIG (reference sequence). This CDR3 spans 18 amino acids. The V and J ends lost 2 bases and 0 bases respectively, with 22 bases between them. The CDR3 DNA reads as TGTGCCTGGAGTAGGGTTGCGGGGTTCCCCCGAATGAACACTGAAGCTTTCTTT. It specifies CAWSRVAGFPRMNTEAFF.